The clone carrying this T cell receptor beta chain was seen many times. Its specificity is unknown. Any gene name here is a mouse gene name. The CDR3 goes on 4 residues after the read ends, and that part is filled in from the germline J gene. Reverse transcribed after extraction, RNA yielded cDNA as the sequencing template. Generated by immunoSEQ multiplex PCR, the TCRdb table keeps only in-frame clones and is missing some. The sample contains about 1,700 clones, none of them singletons. Germline values: CDR1 LGHNA, CDR2 YNLKQL (reference sequence). The CDR3 has 16 residues. V lost 0 bases and J lost 0; bases outside the gene matches: 3. Separation of pooled cutaneous lymph node cells was by sorting with CD4, CD8alpha, NKG2D, NKG2ACE and other markers. This specimen comes from a study of CD8+ T cells in alopecia areata. Overall study findings and caveats: Scalp sample sequencing also detects resident alphabeta T cells of normal skin.

The chain employs TRBV5 and TRBJ2-3; 7 bases align to TRBD2. Material for sequencing was CD8+ T cells sorted from a lymph node. This TCR came from a C3H/HeJ mouse with alopecia areata. As its MHC haplotype, the strain has H2-k. CDR3 bases read: TGTGCCAGCAGCCAAGAGGCTGGGGGTAGTGCAGAA. It encodes CASSQEAGGSAE. The CDR3 in full is CASSQEAGGSAETLYF.